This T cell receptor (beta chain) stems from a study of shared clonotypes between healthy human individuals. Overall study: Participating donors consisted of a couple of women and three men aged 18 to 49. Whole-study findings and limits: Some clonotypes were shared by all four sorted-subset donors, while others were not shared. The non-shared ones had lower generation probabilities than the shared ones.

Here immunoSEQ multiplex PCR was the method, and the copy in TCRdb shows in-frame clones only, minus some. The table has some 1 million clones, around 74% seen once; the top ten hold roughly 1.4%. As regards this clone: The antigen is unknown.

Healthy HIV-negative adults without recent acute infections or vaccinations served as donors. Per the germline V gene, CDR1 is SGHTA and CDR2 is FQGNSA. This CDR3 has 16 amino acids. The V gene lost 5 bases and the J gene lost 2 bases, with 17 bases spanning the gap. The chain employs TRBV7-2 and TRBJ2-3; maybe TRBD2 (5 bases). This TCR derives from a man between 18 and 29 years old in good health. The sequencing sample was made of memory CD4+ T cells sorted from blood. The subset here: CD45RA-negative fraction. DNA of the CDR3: TGTGCCAGCAGCCCCGGCGCGAGCGGTAACACAGATACGCAGTATTTT. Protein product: CASSPGASGNTDTQYF.